This T cell receptor beta chain emerged from a study of spatial heterogeneity in lung cancer. Study-wide context: A consistent excess of beta-chain over alpha-chain sequences was detected. Raw sequencing reads included, on average, more than ten appearances of each unique TCR and UMI combination.

Carried by each TCR cDNA molecule was a unique molecular identifier. In TCRdb, the 5' RACE reads were re-called with MiXCR into one record per CDR3 protein. The table records 10,000 to 14,000 distinct CDR3 sequences, roughly 9.1% of them present only once. By sample share, this clonotype is large. This CDR3 contains 15 residues. Per the germline V gene, CDR1 is MDHEN and CDR2 is SYDVKM. With V trimmed by 2 bases and J by 3 bases, 3 bases remained unmatched. Sample time point: blood at routine non-recurrence follow-up after resection. Whole RNA, which was extracted from tumor, nontumor lung tissue or frozen PBMC, was sequenced without any cell sorting.

The chain employs TRBV28 and TRBJ1-5; 8 nucleotides line up with TRBD1. The source of this sequence is a female donor with early-stage non-small cell lung cancer. Sequenced here: PBMCs, sampled at follow-up. The CDR3 reads CASSLEDRANQPQHF. The DNA for the CDR3 is TGTGCCAGCAGTTTAGAGGACAGGGCCAATCAGCCCCAGCATTTT. Filled out from reference TRBV28 and TRBJ1-5, the complete variable domain reads DVKVTQSSRYLVKRTGEKVFLECVQDMDHENMFWYRQDPGLGLRLIYFSYDVKMKEKGDIPEGYSVSREKKERFSLILESASTNQTSMYLCASSLEDRANQPQHFGDGTRLSIL.